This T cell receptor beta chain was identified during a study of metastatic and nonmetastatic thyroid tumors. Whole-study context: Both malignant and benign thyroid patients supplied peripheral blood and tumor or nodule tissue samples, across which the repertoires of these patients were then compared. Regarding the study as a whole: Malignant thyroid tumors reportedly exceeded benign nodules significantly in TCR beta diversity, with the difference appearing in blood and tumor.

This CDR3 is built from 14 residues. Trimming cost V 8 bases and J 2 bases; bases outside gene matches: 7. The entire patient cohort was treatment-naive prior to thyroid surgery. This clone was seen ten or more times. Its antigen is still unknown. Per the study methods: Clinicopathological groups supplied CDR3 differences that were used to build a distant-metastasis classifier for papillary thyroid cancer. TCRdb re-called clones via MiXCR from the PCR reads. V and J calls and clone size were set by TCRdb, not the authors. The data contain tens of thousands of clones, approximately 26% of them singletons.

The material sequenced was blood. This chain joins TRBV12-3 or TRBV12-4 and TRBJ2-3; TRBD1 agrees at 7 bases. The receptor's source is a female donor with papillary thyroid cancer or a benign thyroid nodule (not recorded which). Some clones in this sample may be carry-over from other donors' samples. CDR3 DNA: TGTGCCAGCTCCCGACAGGGAGACACAGATACGCAGTATTTT. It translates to CASSRQGDTDTQYF.